These 7 T cell receptor beta chains were all obtained from the same sample, sequenced in a study of blood T cells in healthy people across ages. A second PCR, run for roughly 7 to 11 cycles, used a sample-barcoded 5' primer plus a J-beta primer mix. In TCRdb, the 5' RACE reads were re-called with MiXCR into one record per CDR3 protein. The sample contains 600,000 to 800,000 distinct CDR3 sequences, around 20% of which appear only once. Material: blood. These TCRs come from a man between 65 and 80 years old in good health.

Here the CDR3 reads CASQGAFYNSPLHF. CDR3 bases: TGTGCTAGTCAGGGGGCCTTCTATAATTCACCCCTCCACTTT. This rearrangement joins TRBV12-5 to TRBJ1-6; 8 nucleotides align to TRBD1. Germline values: CDR1 LGHNT, CDR2 FRNRAP. Unmatched junction bases numbered 3, after V lost 8 bases and J lost 3 bases. This CDR3 contains 14 residues. The variable domain in full, with the rest retrieved from reference TRBV12-5 and TRBJ1-6, is DARVTQTPRHKVTEMGQEVTMRCQPILGHNTVFWYRQTMMQGLELLAYFRNRAPLDDSGMPKDRFSAEMPDATLATLKIQPSEPRDSAVYFCASQGAFYNSPLHFGNGTRLTVT.

The rearrangement links TRBV2 to TRBJ1-5; no definite D call. The CDR3 is 12 residues long. Germline assignment: CDR1 SNHLY and CDR2 FYNNEI. Trimming left V 6 bases short and J 0 bases short, with 3 bases between. The CDR3 DNA follows: TGTGCCAGCAGAGCTAGCAATCAGCCCCAGCATTTT. Amino acid sequence: CASRASNQPQHF.

This clonotype came up once. The V gene is TRBV20-1, the J gene TRBJ2-7, with a weak D call TRBD1 (6 bases). V dropped 0 bases and J dropped 4 bases, with 13 bases sitting between them. CDR1 and CDR2 from the germline V gene are DFQATT and SNEGSKA (reference sequence). CDR3 length equals 14 residues. In nucleotides, the CDR3 is TGCAGTGCTAGAGACCCACAGGGTCTTTACGAGCAGTACTTC. Residues: CSARDPQGLYEQYF.

This clonotype has a handful of counts. One end of the junction does not line up with germline, which may come from a read error. The chain employs TRBV5-1 and TRBJ1-4, with D tentatively TRBD1 (6 bases). Germline CDR1 is SGHRS and CDR2 is YFSETQ. This CDR3 contains 15 residues. CDR3 nucleotides: TGCGCCAGCTGCAAAGGGGGTCTGGGTAATGGAAAACTGTTTTTT. Amino acids: CASCKGGLGNGKLFF.

This clonotype turned up a few times. V and J are TRBV20-1 and TRBJ2-1; D is perhaps TRBD1 (6 bases). This CDR3 contains 17 residues. The V and J ends lost 0 bases and 0 bases respectively, with 15 bases between them. Germline V lookup: CDR1 DFQATT, CDR2 SNEGSKA (reference sequence). The CDR3 bases are TGCAGTGCTAGAGATTTGACGGGACACCCCTCCTACAATGAGCAGTTCTTC. Translated: CSARDLTGHPSYNEQFF.

This clonotype was picked up many times. The CDR3 DNA reads as TGTGCCAGCAGTCATAGGGGCTCCTACGAGCAGTACTTC. Translation: CASSHRGSYEQYF. The genes are TRBV12-3 or TRBV12-4 and TRBJ2-7, with D possibly TRBD1 on 5 matching bases. The germline V and J ends were trimmed by 5 bases and 0 bases, with 8 bases remaining between them. The CDR3 has 13 amino acids.

The V call is TRBV12-3 or TRBV12-4, the J call TRBJ2-7; 11 bases line up with TRBD2. The CDR3 is made up of 16 amino acids. V shed 2 bases, J shed 0 bases, and the junction held 3 bases outside the gene matches. CDR3 amino acids: CASSLRLAGGSYEQYF. The CDR3 DNA follows: TGTGCCAGCAGTTTAAGGCTAGCGGGAGGCTCCTACGAGCAGTACTTC.